This T cell receptor (beta chain) is drawn from a study of cytomegalovirus exposure and HLA in healthy donors. Deletions cut 4 bases from V and 8 bases from J, with 2 bases between. This CDR3 is built from 8 residues. Germline CDR1 is GTSNPN and CDR2 is SVGIG (reference sequence). Researchers ran the PCR with 60 Vbeta and 13 Jbeta primers. The protocol was immunoSEQ multiplex PCR, while the TCRdb copy is restricted to in-frame clones and leaves out a portion. The data hold 90,000 to 110,000 clones, with roughly 13% observed a single time. Points from the study as a whole: Rarity held for most TCR sequences, but there were some public TCRs that occurred in many donors. In a later analysis, donors in an Asian-associated ancestry cluster reportedly had fewer N-insertions in productive TCRs than the cohort mean. Over 15,000 TCR beta sequences were associated with HLA alleles at 0.05 false discovery rate in a later analysis.

About this clone: What it binds is unknown.

This chain links TRBV30 with TRBJ1-2; no firm D call. Sequencing was performed on PBMCs. This clonotype was sampled from a man aged 35 to 55 in good health and CMV-seropositive. The CDR3 DNA follows: TGTGCCTGGACAGGCTACACCTTC. It encodes CAWTGYTF.